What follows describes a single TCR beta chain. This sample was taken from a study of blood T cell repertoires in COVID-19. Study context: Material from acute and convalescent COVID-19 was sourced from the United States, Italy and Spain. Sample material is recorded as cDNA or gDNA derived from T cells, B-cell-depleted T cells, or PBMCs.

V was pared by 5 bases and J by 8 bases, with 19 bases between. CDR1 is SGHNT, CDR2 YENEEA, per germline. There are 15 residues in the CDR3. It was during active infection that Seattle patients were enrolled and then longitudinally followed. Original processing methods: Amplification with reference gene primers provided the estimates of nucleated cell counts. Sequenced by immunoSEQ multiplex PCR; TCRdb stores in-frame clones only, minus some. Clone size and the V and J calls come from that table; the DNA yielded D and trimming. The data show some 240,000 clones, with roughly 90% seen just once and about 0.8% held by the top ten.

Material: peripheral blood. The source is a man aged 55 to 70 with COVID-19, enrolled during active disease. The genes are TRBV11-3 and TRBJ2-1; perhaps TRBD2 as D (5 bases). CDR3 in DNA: TGTGCCAGCAGCCCTAGCTCGGGGAGTGGCGATGAGCAGTTCTTC. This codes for CASSPSSGSGDEQFF.